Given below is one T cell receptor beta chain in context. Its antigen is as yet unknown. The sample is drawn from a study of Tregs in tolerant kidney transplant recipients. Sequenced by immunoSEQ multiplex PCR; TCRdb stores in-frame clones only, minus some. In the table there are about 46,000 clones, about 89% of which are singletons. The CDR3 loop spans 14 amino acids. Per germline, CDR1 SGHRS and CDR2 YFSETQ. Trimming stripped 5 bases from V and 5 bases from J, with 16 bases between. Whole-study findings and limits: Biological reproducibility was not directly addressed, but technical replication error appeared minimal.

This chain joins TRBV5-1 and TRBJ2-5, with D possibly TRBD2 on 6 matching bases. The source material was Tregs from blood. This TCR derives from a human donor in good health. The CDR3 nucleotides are TGCGCCAGCAGATTTTTGGGGAGCGGGGAGACCCAGTACTTC. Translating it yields CASRFLGSGETQYF. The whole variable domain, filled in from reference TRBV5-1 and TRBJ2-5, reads KAGVTQTPRYLIKTRGQQVTLSCSPISGHRSVSWYQQTPGQGLQFLFEYFSETQRNKGNFPGRFSGRQFSNSRSEMNVSTLELGDSALYLCASRFLGSGETQYFGPGTRLLVL.